This T cell receptor beta chain is from a study of T cell therapy after organ transplantation. Study-level information: Up to 6 doses were given at 2-week intervals.

On this clone itself: Its antigen is not identified.

The CDR3 consists of 17 residues. V lost 5 bases, J lost 1 base, and 13 bases stayed unmatched. From germline, CDR1 is MDHEN and CDR2 SYDVKM. Method: immunoSEQ multiplex PCR; TCRdb's copy keeps in-frame clones and lacks some. The data contain about 20,000 clones, 84% of them singletons. The time point is: 20-29 weeks after completion of therapy. This chain links TRBV28 with TRBJ2-7; 8 nucleotides line up with TRBD2. Sequenced here: CD8+ T cells from blood, sampled after autologous CMV-specific T cell therapy. This clonotype originated in a human patient who had received a solid organ transplant and had CMV disease. Some T cells may be graft donor cells. CDR3 coding DNA: TGTGCCAGCAGTGGATCACCGGGACTAGTCCCTTCCTACGAGCAGTACTTC. It specifies CASSGSPGLVPSYEQYF.